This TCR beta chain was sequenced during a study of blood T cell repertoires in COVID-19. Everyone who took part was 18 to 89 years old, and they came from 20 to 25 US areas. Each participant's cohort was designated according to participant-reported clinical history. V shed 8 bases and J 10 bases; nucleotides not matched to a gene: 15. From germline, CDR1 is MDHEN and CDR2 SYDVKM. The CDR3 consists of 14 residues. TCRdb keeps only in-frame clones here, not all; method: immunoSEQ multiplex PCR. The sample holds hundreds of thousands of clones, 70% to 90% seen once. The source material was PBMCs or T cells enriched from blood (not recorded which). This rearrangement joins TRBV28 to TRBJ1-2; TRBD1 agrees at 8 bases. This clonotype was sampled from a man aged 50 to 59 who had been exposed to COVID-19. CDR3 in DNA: TGTGCCAGCTTCCCGGACAGGGATGGTTCCGCCTACACCTTC. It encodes CASFPDRDGSAYTF.